A selection of T cell receptor beta chains follows, all from one sample in a study of cytomegalovirus exposure and HLA in healthy donors. Some clones are missing from TCRdb's copy, which holds only in-frame ones; the method was immunoSEQ multiplex PCR. The sample includes around 120,000 clones, more than 60% seen only once; the top ten take 2.5% to 3.5%. The sequencing sample was made of PBMCs. These receptors came from a middle-aged woman in good health and CMV-seropositive. Each CDR3 is given without its conserved first and last residue. The order of the fields is J gene, V gene, clone size, CDR3 protein. Clone size is not always given. Where it is, it says once, few, many or a class for expanded clones.

J: TRBJ2-2; V: TRBV1; size: NA; CDR3: TSSPGLAGKLGGELF
J: TRBJ2-2; V: TRBV4-1; size: NA; CDR3: ASSPQNGGGNTGELF
J: TRBJ1-2; V: TRBV19; size: NA; CDR3: ASSIRGRDYGYT
J: TRBJ2-3; V: TRBV2; size: NA; CDR3: ASSESGRVGNTQY
J: TRBJ2-6; V: TRBV7-9; size: few; CDR3: ASSLGRRGANVLT
J: TRBJ1-5; V: TRBV9; size: NA; CDR3: ASSKGASNQPQH
J: TRBJ2-7; V: TRBV5-1; size: NA; CDR3: ASSWGRGVKDYEQY
J: TRBJ1-3; V: TRBV12-5; size: few; CDR3: ASGVGAGNTIY
J: TRBJ2-3; V: TRBV7-2; size: NA; CDR3: ASSYEGTGTTDTQY
J: TRBJ1-4; V: TRBV30; size: NA; CDR3: AWSRGGANEKLF
J: TRBJ2-5; V: TRBV14; size: NA; CDR3: ASSQIRDLVTQY
J: TRBJ1-1; V: TRBV4-3; size: NA; CDR3: ASSQDETGGGTEAF
J: TRBJ2-1; V: TRBV11-2; size: NA; CDR3: ASAIGGSSYNEQF
J: TRBJ2-6; V: TRBV7-3; size: NA; CDR3: ASSLFGQGASGANVLT
J: TRBJ2-3; V: TRBV2; size: NA; CDR3: ASSGAADTQY
J: TRBJ1-5; V: TRBV27; size: NA; CDR3: ASKGQSSNQPQH
J: TRBJ1-1; V: TRBV29-1; size: NA; CDR3: SVEEGPPAF
J: TRBJ2-7; V: TRBV2; size: NA; CDR3: ASSGTSGGWEQY
J: TRBJ1-1; V: TRBV12-2; size: NA; CDR3: ASRLDRRLNTEAF
J: TRBJ2-7; V: TRBV5-4; size: NA; CDR3: ASSRTGTGKFEQY